This T cell receptor (beta chain) stems from a study of blood T cell repertoires in COVID-19. Study context: Sample material is recorded as cDNA or gDNA derived from T cells, B-cell-depleted T cells, or PBMCs.

Clones were read by immunoSEQ multiplex PCR, and TCRdb kept only the in-frame ones, dropping some. The table lists approximately 500,000 clones, less than 90% of them singletons. CDR1 and CDR2 from the germline V gene are SGDLS and YYNGEE. The CDR3 is 15 residues long. The V gene lost 5 bases and the J gene lost 2 bases, with 14 bases spanning the gap. Seattle's enrolled individuals joined amid active infection and were then monitored longitudinally. The gene calls are TRBV9 and TRBJ1-3; D gene uncertain. The clonotype was recovered from a woman aged 45-59 years with COVID-19, enrolled during active disease. The specimen was peripheral blood. CDR3 nucleotides: TGTGCCAGCAGTGATGCGGAGGGAACTGGAAACACCATATATTTT. This translates into CASSDAEGTGNTIYF. The full variable domain, completed using reference TRBV9 and TRBJ1-3, is DSGVTQTPKHLITATGQRVTLRCSPRSGDLSVYWYQQSLDQGLQFLIQYYNGEERAKGNILERFSAQQFPDLHSELNLSSLELGDSALYFCASSDAEGTGNTIYFGEGSWLTVV.